The clone carrying this T cell receptor (beta chain) was counted many times. The target antigen is unknown. Given a much more abundant clone one base away, this may be a read error. The data belong to a study of blood T cells in healthy people across ages. Findings of the study overall: Diversity of TCR beta correlated strongly with naive T cell percentage.

This CDR3 has 18 residues. From germline, CDR1 is SGHTA and CDR2 FQGNSA. Primed by a sample-barcoded 5' primer and a J-beta primer mix, a second PCR proceeded for roughly 7 to 12 cycles. TCRdb reprocessed the 5' RACE reads with MiXCR, giving one entry per CDR3 protein. The table records 600,000 or so distinct CDR3 sequences, about 30% of them present only once. This receptor was obtained from a woman aged 80 or over in good health. The chain has TRBV7-2 and TRBJ1-4, with 8 bases that match TRBD1. Sequenced material: blood. The CDR3 protein is CASSLGVGGTGANEKRFF. The CDR3 bases are TGTGCCAGCAGCTTAGGAGTCGGCGGGACAGGAGCTAATGAAAAACGGTTTTTT. Using reference TRBV7-2 and TRBJ1-4 for the parts outside the CDR3, the full variable domain is GAGVSQSPSNKVTEKGKDVELRCDPISGHTALYWYRQSLGQGLEFLIYFQGNSAPDKSGLPSDRFSAERTGGSVSTLTIQRTQQEDSAVYLCASSLGVGGTGANEKRFFGSGTQLSVL.